The source of this T cell receptor (beta chain) is a study of blood T cell repertoires in COVID-19 (dated by TCRdb to about 2020). For context, the study as a whole: Collaborator samples came from the United States, Italy and Spain and covered acute and convalescent phases of COVID-19. HLA class I and class II types, where available, came from metadata supplied by the sample provider rather than from assay-based typing. The samples were drawn from two sources: the first 160 participants of the ongoing ImmuneRACE study, and over 1,000 subjects contributed by 6 global collaborators. The repertoires were released in a freely available public database meant as a resource for research on the immune response to SARS-CoV-2. The sample metadata nearly always contained a de-identified subject ID, COVID-19 status, age in years and sex. The prospective study material was composed of cDNA or gDNA derived from T cells, B-cell-depleted T cells, or PBMCs. Subjects who had been exposed to COVID-19, were actively infected with it, or had recovered from it provided the deeply sampled blood TCRbeta repertoires that made up the dataset.

About this clone itself: Its antigen is not yet known. Per-base quality was not reported, and no clone a single base away is much larger than it.

General findings and caveats noted by the study authors: The quantity of clinical and demographic metadata differed by source and by participant and was supplied without curation.

Here V drops 2 bases and J drops 3 bases, and the junction holds 4 bases not matched to any gene. The CDR3 starts with the cysteine, ends with the phenylalanine, and has 15 residues. The entry retains the CDR3 DNA only, 45 bases that are in frame from base 1. The germline V gene yields KGHSH for CDR1 and LQKENI for CDR2. The immunoSEQ Assay, a bias-controlled multiplex PCR, was used to amplify TCRbeta CDR3 regions from genomic DNA. Under the source paper's analysis protocol: Nucleated cell counts per sample were estimated from amplification of reference gene primers within the assay. To quantify the absolute abundance of each unique TCRbeta CDR3 rearrangement, sequence reads were collapsed and filtered. For each sample, productive Simpson clonality was calculated as the square root of Simpson's diversity index over productive rearrangements. What TCRdb holds here is the immuneACCESS table cut down to in-frame rearrangements. Part of the clones is not present; checked against another copy, under half of the missing clones reflect an unresolved V gene, and the others are unexplained. The DNA gave D and trimming, while V, J and clone size come from that table. The sample table contains under 200,000 clones; only one count was recorded for 86% of them. The top ten constitute 4% of the sample.

Collaborating institutions collected whole blood in K2EDTA tubes following their own protocols. Collaborator samples were shipped for TCRbeta analysis as frozen whole blood, isolated PBMCs, or DNA extracted from either sample type. In this chain, TRBV18 is recombined with TRBJ2-7, with TRBD2 matching 10 junction bases. The sequenced sample consisted of peripheral blood. The sequence came from a woman aged 70 to 79 with acute or convalescent COVID-19. Here is the DNA: TGTGCCAGCTCACCAACTAGCGGGATCGTCTACGAGCAGTACTTC. This sequence encodes CASSPTSGIVYEQYF.